This TCR beta chain was profiled in a study of cytomegalovirus exposure and HLA in healthy donors (dated 2017 in TCRdb). In the study overall: According to an earlier analysis of around 600 of the donors, about 179 million T cells yielded some 110 million unique TCR beta sequences and 276 Gb of sequence data. Of the 398 genotyped donors, 81% fell in the genetic ancestry cluster associated with self-reported Caucasian donors. A few DR-DQ haplotypes were treated as single units for association and clustering because of strong linkage in the cohort. All discovery cohort repertoires had been generated using a single sequencing platform. Using immunosequencing, the study profiled T cell repertoires from approximately 700 subjects and related those repertoires to cytomegalovirus serostatus. HLA typing included class I and class II loci at four-digit resolution. Besides the first cohort of more than 650 subjects, a separate validation cohort made up of 120 different subjects was used. In an earlier analysis of about 590 of the donors, high-throughput TCR beta sequencing was used to judge whether each TCR beta V gene segment behaved as functional or pseudogenic. Donor age, sex, ethnicity and CMV serostatus were compiled alongside the repertoire data. To predict cytomegalovirus infection status, the study brought together high-throughput TCR immunosequencing, statistical association of individual TCRs with disease status, and machine learning. In a later genetic analysis, genome-wide SNP genotypes for about 65% of the roughly 700 donors were used, and that subset was treated as a discovery cohort. In a later analysis, previously published TCR beta repertoires from roughly 710 donors were re-analyzed and high-resolution HLA genotyping was added so that TCR occurrence patterns could be studied. In the later analysis, no new phenotypic data were used to find candidate immune exposures; instead, reliance was placed on TCR beta sequences and their occurrence across donors. Among a few hundred genotyped donors of the cohort, an average of 235,054 unique TCR beta nucleotide sequences were sequenced per donor, approximately 20% of them non-productive. The number of donors typed differed by locus, with roughly 629-640 for A, B, C, DRB1 and DQB1, 522 for DQA1, 600 to 610 for DPA1, and some 470 for DPB1. An early release covering roughly 600 HLA-typed donors comprised about 300 gigabases of sequencing data and around 85 million unique TCR sequences. The study aimed to test whether cataloging public T cell receptors could reveal signatures of past pathogen exposure. The paper as a whole reports these results and caveats: Linkage disequilibrium might explain the correlated functional status among segregating V segments, but an unknown experimental factor could not be ruled out. Most CMV-associated TCR beta chains appeared to be HLA-restricted in a later analysis, and the HLA associations seemed to be driven largely by CMV exposure. According to a later genetic analysis, donors in an Asian-associated ancestry cluster had fewer N-insertions in productive TCRs than the roughly 670-donor mean. A cluster of highly shared sequence variants was judged likely to be a technical artifact of the sequencing pipeline. A later analysis reported that several top co-occurrence clusters appeared linked to parvovirus B19, influenza, CMV and Epstein-Barr virus. Three of the identified cytomegalovirus-associated TCR beta chains were confirmed in vitro to be specific for cytomegalovirus antigens. The classifier was reported to diagnose cytomegalovirus status with high specificity and sensitivity in both the original and validation cohorts. Sequencing depth was assumed to be roughly uniform across donors in the presence/absence analyses, though that assumption may not hold. The study listed 164 TCR beta chains as associated with cytomegalovirus. A later analysis found that TCR association rates varied across HLA loci, with DRB1 alleles showing the most associated TCRs and HLA-C alleles the fewest. Specific HLA alleles were associated with 15,000 to 20,000 TCR beta sequences at a false discovery rate of 0.05 in a later analysis. Most TCR sequences were observed very rarely across donors, whereas some public TCRs were present in many individuals. The authors suggested that the approach could potentially be generalized to other disease states and immunological phenotypes. Some IMGT-functional V segments, including TRBV6-2 and TRBV6-3, could not be distinguished by the 87-base-pair reads and were therefore excluded. In a later analysis, HLA-associated TCR beta chains showed more clonal expansion and lower generation probabilities than non-associated chains that were equally common. A further reported finding was that TCR beta sequences accurately predicted the HLA-A and HLA-B alleles for most subjects in the first cohort. CMV serostatus was the only immune exposure information available for the cohort. An earlier analysis of approximately 530 of the donors showed that most TCR beta V segments appeared in productive rearrangements either about 87% or about 30% of the time, which broadly matched IMGT annotations. Because HLA typing was missing for some donors at each locus, association tests included only the typed subset. Because counts were too low, about 15 rarely observed V segments, including chromosome 9 orphons, were left out of the earlier analysis of about 620 of the donors. When HLA alleles, especially DR and DQ, strongly co-occurred, TCR associations were difficult to assign to individual alleles. An association between a missense DCLRE1C variant and V-gene and J-gene trimming of TCR beta chains was found in a later genetic analysis and replicated in an independent cohort. The cohort was sequenced for TCR beta chains only, and without alpha or paired-chain data the features that could be detected were limited.

In total, approximately 610 healthy bone marrow donors made up the cohort. At the time of sampling, all cohort members were nominally healthy, though unrecorded immune exposures were likely present. The donor tested CMV seronegative, placing the donor among the 350 to 400 seronegative members of the cohort. A peripheral blood sample was collected from each donor, and TCR beta sequencing was performed on peripheral blood mononuclear cells. Genomic DNA extraction from the blood cell samples was performed with the Qiagen DNeasy Blood Extraction Kit. Receptor amplification or capture employed the immunoSEQ multiplex PCR assay. A mixture of 60 forward primers for TCR Vbeta segments and 13 reverse primers for TCR Jbeta segments was used in the multiplex PCR. The CDR3 region of rearranged TCR beta genes was amplified from genomic DNA with a multiplex PCR assay. Amplified TCR beta libraries were sequenced as 87-base-pair reads on the Illumina HiSeq System. On the study's bioinformatics: Across the 640 or so repertoires, a later analysis counted tens of millions of unique TCR beta chains, 9.5 million to 12 million of which were shared by at least two donors. To remove PCR and sequencing errors, raw reads were error-corrected and collapsed into unique sequences using a nearest-neighbor algorithm that merged closely related sequences. Alignment of CDR3 sequences to IMGT reference sequences was used to assign V, D and J gene segments. For a sequence to be retained, at least a six-nucleotide match to both a V gene segment and a J gene segment was required. Rearrangements were classified as productive when the CDR3 lacked stop codons and remained in frame with V and J, and all other rearrangements were classified as non-productive. Following IMGT convention, CDR3 was defined as the stretch from the second conserved V-encoded cysteine to the conserved J-encoded phenylalanine. In an earlier analysis of around 540 of the donors, sequences lacking an unambiguous match to a single V gene segment were excluded. In an earlier analysis of 587 of the donors, V segments were called functional above 56.7% productive rearrangements and were called segregating when the between-donor standard deviation exceeded 5%. A statistical classification framework was developed to diagnose cytomegalovirus status using the catalog of TCR beta chain sequences. In a later analysis, V and J genes were assigned by comparing TCR nucleotide sequences against IMGT/GENE-DB human TR gene sequences. The TCRdist pipeline was used in a later analysis to assign CDR3 sequences and most-parsimonious VDJ recombination scenarios. In a later analysis, each TCR beta chain was defined by its CDR3 amino acid sequence together with its V-gene family, and reads without a unique V-gene family were excluded. A later analysis removed several hundred highly shared, low-generation-probability nucleotide sequences to deal with suspected cross-contamination and a sequencing artifact. For each public chain, a later analysis derived a clonal expansion index from normalized ranks of inferred template counts within each repertoire. In a later analysis, generation probabilities were computed with a VDJ recombination model fitted to out-of-frame rearrangements, and the resulting probabilities were checked against IGoR. In a later analysis, TCR-TCR, TCR-HLA and TCR-CMV co-occurrence was scored with hypergeometric tests, and a repertoire-size bias correction was applied to TCR pairs. A later analysis estimated false discovery rates by permuting HLA or CMV assignments 20 times. In a later analysis, co-occurring TCRs were grouped using DBSCAN, with TCRdist sequence similarity added in when clustering inside HLA-allele-positive subsets. Repertoires with fewer than 30,000 or more than 120,000 public chains, plus five repertoires with anomalous nucleotide sharing, were excluded from co-occurrence clustering. Not all clones reach the TCRdb copy of this immuneACCESS table, which keeps in-frame sequences only. Checked studies attribute under half of the gap to unresolved V genes and leave the rest unexplained. For V, J and clone size, that table is used; D and trimming come from the DNA. The sample contains approximately 44,000 clones, over 75% of them found a single time. The ten biggest clones cover approximately 2.8% of the sample.

The CDR3, cysteine through phenylalanine, is 14 amino acids long. The sequence is cut down to CDR3 DNA, 42 bases in frame from base 1. Clipping removes 6 bases from V and 3 bases from J, with 6 as the unmatched junction base count. CDR1 is given as MDHEN and CDR2 as SYDVKM, both from the germline V gene. As to this clone: This clone's antigen is unknown. No base qualities exist here, and no much larger clone lies one base off it.

This chain joins TRBV28 to TRBJ2-7, with TRBD2 identical over 9 junction bases. The sequenced material came from PBMCs. The source of this sequence is a man aged 50 to 59 in good health and CMV-seronegative. The CDR3 in this case is CASRAGGRGYEQYF. The DNA sequence is as follows: TGTGCCAGCAGGGCGGGAGGGCGCGGCTACGAGCAGTACTTC.